A single sample gave rise to the 7 T cell receptor beta chains below, sequenced in a study of blood T cell repertoires in COVID-19. Clones were read by immunoSEQ multiplex PCR, and TCRdb kept only the in-frame ones, dropping some. Among a few hundred thousand clones listed, 70% to 90% were seen once. The sample taken for sequencing was peripheral blood. The receptors shown here come from a woman between 18 and 29 years old who had recovered from COVID-19.

The rearrangement joins TRBV7-2 to TRBJ2-1; 13 nucleotides align to TRBD2. V gave up 3 bases and J gave up 8 bases; unmatched junction bases: 7. Germline assignment: CDR1 SGHTA and CDR2 FQGNSA. CDR3 length equals 16 residues. The CDR3 spells CASSFTGTSGKYEQFF. The CDR3 DNA reads as TGTGCCAGCAGCTTCACCGGGACTAGCGGGAAGTATGAGCAGTTCTTC. Variable domain in full (rest from reference TRBV7-2 and TRBJ2-1): GAGVSQSPSNKVTEKGKDVELRCDPISGHTALYWYRQSLGQGLEFLIYFQGNSAPDKSGLPSDRFSAERTGGSVSTLTIQRTQQEDSAVYLCASSFTGTSGKYEQFFGPGTRLTVL.

The chain is built from TRBV5-6 and TRBJ2-1, with 7 bases lining up with TRBD1. The ends lost 3 bases at V and 3 bases at J; junction bases unmatched: 0. Looked up from germline, CDR1 is SGHDT and CDR2 is YYEEEE. The CDR3 runs 13 residues. Written as DNA, the CDR3 is TGTGCCAGCAGCTCAGGGGGCTACAATGAGCAGTTCTTC. This encodes CASSSGGYNEQFF.

The V and J genes are TRBV20-1 and TRBJ2-5, with 9 bases aligning to TRBD2. Unmatched junction bases numbered 8, after V lost 3 bases and J lost 6 bases. The germline V gene has CDR1 DFQATT and CDR2 SNEGSKA (reference sequence). This CDR3 region has 14 residues. The chain's CDR3 is CSASLAGATQTQYF. CDR3 DNA sequence: TGCAGTGCTAGTTTAGCGGGAGCAACACAGACCCAGTACTTC.

The V gene is TRBV6-6, the J gene TRBJ1-2; D perhaps matches TRBD1 (6 bases). CDR1 and CDR2 (germline): MNHNY, SVGAGI (reference sequence). The V end was cut by 4 bases, the J end by 8 bases, with 17 bases between. The CDR3 is 14 amino acids. Here the CDR3 reads CASSSLQDSGGYTF. As DNA, the CDR3 is TGTGCCAGCAGTTCACTACAGGACAGTGGCGGCTACACCTTC.

V and J are TRBV18 and TRBJ2-1; 7 bases are a match to TRBD1. Trimming took 2 bases from V and 1 from J; bases not matched to a gene: 2. Germline-derived CDR1 and CDR2 are KGHSH and LQKENI. CDR3 length: 15 amino acids. The CDR3 DNA sequence: TGTGCCAGCTCACCAGGGACAGTTTCCTACAATGAGCAGTTCTTC. Protein sequence: CASSPGTVSYNEQFF.

This clone came up once. The chain is built from TRBV5-1 and TRBJ2-1; the D gene is possibly TRBD1 (6 bases). Germline assignment: CDR1 SGHRS and CDR2 YFSETQ. This CDR3 has 16 residues. The germline V and J ends were trimmed by 3 bases and 7 bases, with 20 bases remaining between them. In nucleotides, the CDR3 is TGCGCCAGCAGCTCCCCCACAGGGATAGGTGTGAATGAGCAGTTCTTC. This sequence encodes CASSSPTGIGVNEQFF.

The chain uses TRBV7-2 and TRBJ2-7; a possible D gene is TRBD2 (6 bases). This CDR3 spans 15 amino acids. V was clipped by 3 bases and J by 6 bases, with 18 bases between them. The V gene's germline CDR1 is SGHTA and CDR2 FQGNSA. The CDR3 nucleotides are TGTGCCAGCAGCTTCAGACTAGATCGGAATCCCGAGCAGTACTTC. It codes for CASSFRLDRNPEQYF.